This entry concerns a single T cell receptor (beta chain). Antigen: not known. TCRdb reprocessed the reads with MiXCR, giving one entry per CDR3 protein. The data contain about 740,000 distinct CDR3 sequences, about a third of them seen just once; the ten biggest clones take up 2.5% to 3%. These data come from a study of T cell repertoires in cytomegalovirus infection. Study-level points and caveats: CMV carriers having the relevant HLA were flagged by cumulative public TCR beta family frequency.

The V and J ends lost 5 bases and 4 bases, in that order; junction bases with no gene match: 11. Germline V gives CDR1 SGHRS, CDR2 YFSETQ. The CDR3 totals 15 residues. This clonotype was sampled from a human donor in good health (CMV status not recorded). Some clones in this sample may be carry-over from other donors' samples. The chain joins TRBV5-1 to TRBJ2-7; 8 nucleotides agree with TRBD1. The specimen was PBMCs. The CDR3 DNA sequence: TGCGCCAGCAGTCAAACAGGGGGAAAAAGATACGAGCAGTACTTC. It yields the protein CASSQTGGKRYEQYF.